Listed below are T cell receptor beta chains from one sample, sequenced in a study of blood T cell repertoires in COVID-19. Measured with immunoSEQ multiplex PCR; TCRdb has only the in-frame clones, and not every one. The sample contains over 110,000 clones, about 87% of which appear only once. The source material was PBMCs or T cells enriched from blood (not recorded which). These receptors all come from a man aged 50-59 years in a cohort exposed to, infected with or recovered from COVID-19 (not recorded which). CDR3s include the opening cysteine and the closing phenylalanine or tryptophan. The D gene is left open where the match is weak. The listing skips clone size in some rows; elsewhere it reads once, few, many or a size class.

clone_size	v_call	d_call	j_call	cdr3_aa	cdr3_nt
NA	TRBV2	NA	TRBJ1-5	CASSDGADGQPQHF	TGTGCCAGCAGTGATGGGGCCGACGGTCAGCCCCAGCATTTT
NA	TRBV7-9	NA	TRBJ2-7	CASSLSIGTNEQYF	TGTGCCAGCAGCTTGTCAATTGGGACAAACGAGCAGTACTTC
NA	TRBV19	TRBD1	TRBJ1-5	CASDRDLLGQPQHF	TGTGCCAGCGACAGGGACCTCCTGGGACAGCCCCAGCATTTT
NA	TRBV7-9	TRBD1	TRBJ2-5	CASTGGRQETQYF	TGTGCCAGCACAGGGGGTCGCCAAGAGACCCAGTACTTC
NA	TRBV27	TRBD1	TRBJ2-7	CASRLTGGSSYEQYF	TGTGCCAGCCGTTTGACAGGGGGAAGCTCCTACGAGCAGTACTTC
NA	TRBV24-1	NA	TRBJ2-1	CATSDRYNEQFF	TGTGCCACCAGTGACCGCTACAATGAGCAGTTCTTC
NA	TRBV24-1	TRBD1	TRBJ1-2	CATSEPGQGASGYTF	TGTGCCACCAGTGAACCGGGACAGGGGGCGAGCGGCTACACCTTC
NA	TRBV11-3	NA	TRBJ2-3	CASSGSAGPQDTQYF	TGTGCCAGCAGTGGGTCAGCAGGGCCTCAAGATACGCAGTATTTT
few	TRBV7-8	TRBD1	TRBJ2-7	CASSLRTGTESYEQYF	TGTGCCAGCAGCCTTCGTACCGGGACAGAGAGCTACGAGCAGTACTTC
NA	TRBV30	NA	TRBJ1-5	CAWNSGGNQPQHF	TGTGCCTGGAACTCAGGGGGCAATCAGCCCCAGCATTTT
NA	TRBV27	TRBD2	TRBJ2-2	CASCPGGWTGELFF	TGTGCCAGCTGCCCGGGGGGATGGACCGGGGAGCTGTTTTTT
NA	TRBV7-9	NA	TRBJ1-6	CASSFGAENSPLHF	TGTGCCAGCAGCTTTGGGGCGGAGAATTCACCCCTCCACTTT
NA	TRBV3-1/TRBV3-2	NA	TRBJ2-2	CASSPAAAGGRGELFF	TGTGCCAGCAGCCCAGCCGCGGCAGGGGGGAGAGGGGAGCTGTTTTTT
NA	TRBV29-1	TRBD1	TRBJ1-2	CSVTTGSYGYTF	TGCAGCGTTACGACAGGGTCCTATGGCTACACCTTC
NA	TRBV11-2	TRBD2	TRBJ2-7	CASTHFGRVYEQYF	TGTGCCAGCACCCATTTCGGGAGGGTCTACGAGCAGTACTTC